This T cell receptor beta chain was sequenced for a study of control samples from healthy donors and cancer patients (dated by TCRdb to about 2020). CDR1 and CDR2 (KGHDR, SFDVKD) derive from the germline V gene. V ends up 5 bases short and J 0 bases short, with an unmatched junction base count of 9. From its cysteine to its phenylalanine, the CDR3 spans 16 amino acids. Only CDR3 DNA remains: 48 bases, in frame from the first base. As for this clone: The antigen it binds to is not known. No per-base quality is available; no much larger clone lies one base away.

Libraries were built with the immunoSEQ multiplex PCR assay. TCRdb's version of the immuneACCESS table is confined to in-frame rearrangements and falls short of the full clone set. An unresolved V gene accounts for under half of the shortfall where checked; the remainder is of unknown origin. Here the sample has 100,000 to 150,000 clones; less than 95% occur a single time. The top ten clones comprise about 9% of the sample. This TCR came from a man younger than 35 in good health. Sequenced: blood. Recombination joined TRBV24-1 with TRBJ2-7; the junction holds 7 bases that match TRBD1. The CDR3 reads as follows: CATSVFDRDLSYEQYF. The base sequence is TGTGCCACCAGTGTTTTTGACAGGGATCTCTCCTACGAGCAGTACTTC.